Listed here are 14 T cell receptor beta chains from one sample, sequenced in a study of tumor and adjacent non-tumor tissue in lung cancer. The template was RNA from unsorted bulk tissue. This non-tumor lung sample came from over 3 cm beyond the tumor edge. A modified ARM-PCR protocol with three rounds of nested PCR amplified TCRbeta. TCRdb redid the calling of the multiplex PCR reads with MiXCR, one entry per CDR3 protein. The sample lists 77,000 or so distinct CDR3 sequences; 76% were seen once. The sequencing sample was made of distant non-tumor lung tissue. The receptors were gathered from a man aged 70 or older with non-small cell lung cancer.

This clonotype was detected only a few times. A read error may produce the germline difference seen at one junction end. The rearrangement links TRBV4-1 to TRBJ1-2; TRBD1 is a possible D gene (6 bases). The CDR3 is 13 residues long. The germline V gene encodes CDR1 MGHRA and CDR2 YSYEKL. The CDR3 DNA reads TGCGCCAACAGCCAAGCAGGGGTACATGGCTGCACCTTC. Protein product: CANSQAGVHGCTF.

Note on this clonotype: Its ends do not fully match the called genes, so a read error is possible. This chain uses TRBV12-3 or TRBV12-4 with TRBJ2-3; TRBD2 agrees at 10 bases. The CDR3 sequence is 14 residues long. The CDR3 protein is CVSSRTSGTDRQYF. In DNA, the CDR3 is TGTGTCAGCAGTCGGACTAGCGGCACAGATAGGCAGTATTTT.

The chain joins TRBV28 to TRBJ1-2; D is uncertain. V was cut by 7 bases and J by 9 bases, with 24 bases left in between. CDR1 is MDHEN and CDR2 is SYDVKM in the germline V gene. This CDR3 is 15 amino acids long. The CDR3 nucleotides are TGTGCCAGCACTTCCCCCCGGTTGGCAGTCTGTTGCTACACCTTC. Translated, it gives CASTSPRLAVCCYTF.

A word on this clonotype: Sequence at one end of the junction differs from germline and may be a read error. Here the CDR3 DNA reads TGTGCCATCAGTTACACAGACTCCTACGTGCAGTACTTC. Translating it yields CAISYTDSYVQYF. This sequence joins TRBV6-5 and TRBJ2-7; D is ambiguous. In germline, CDR1 is MNHEY, CDR2 SVGAGI. The CDR3 sequence is 13 residues long.

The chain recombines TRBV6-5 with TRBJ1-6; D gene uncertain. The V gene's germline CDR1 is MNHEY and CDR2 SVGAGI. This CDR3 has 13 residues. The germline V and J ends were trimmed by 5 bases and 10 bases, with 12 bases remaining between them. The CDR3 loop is CASSAWLLSPLHF. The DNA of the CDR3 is TGTGCCAGCAGTGCATGGCTTTTGTCACCCCTCCACTTT.

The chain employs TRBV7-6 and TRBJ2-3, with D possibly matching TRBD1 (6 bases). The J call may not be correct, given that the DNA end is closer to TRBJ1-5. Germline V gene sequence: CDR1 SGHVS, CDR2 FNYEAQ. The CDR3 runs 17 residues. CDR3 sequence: CASSDSGTTYVTDTQHF. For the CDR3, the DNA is TGTGCCAGCAGCGATAGTGGGACAACCTATGTCACAGATACGCAGCATTTT.

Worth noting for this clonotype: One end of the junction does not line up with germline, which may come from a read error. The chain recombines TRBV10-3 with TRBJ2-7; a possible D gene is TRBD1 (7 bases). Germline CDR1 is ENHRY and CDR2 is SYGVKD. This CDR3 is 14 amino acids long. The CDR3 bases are TGTGCCATCAGTAGGGGGGACAGCTCCTACGAGCAGGACTTC. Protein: CAISRGDSSYEQDF.

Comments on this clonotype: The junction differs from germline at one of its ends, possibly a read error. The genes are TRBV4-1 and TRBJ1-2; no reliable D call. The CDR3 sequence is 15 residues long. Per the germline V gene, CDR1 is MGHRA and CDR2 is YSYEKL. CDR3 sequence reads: CASSQDVQSFNGCTF. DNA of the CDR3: TGCGCCAGCAGCCAAGATGTGCAGTCTTTTAATGGCTGCACCTTC.

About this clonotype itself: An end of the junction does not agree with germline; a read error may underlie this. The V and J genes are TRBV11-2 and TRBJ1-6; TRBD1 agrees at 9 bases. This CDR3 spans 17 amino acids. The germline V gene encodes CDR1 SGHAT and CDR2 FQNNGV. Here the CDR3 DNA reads TGTGCCAGCATCGAATGGGACAGGGCCCCTTCTAGTTCACCCCACCATTTT. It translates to CASIEWDRAPSSSPHHF.

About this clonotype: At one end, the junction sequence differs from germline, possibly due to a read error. The CDR3 sequence: CTSNLNPAITGELFF. CDR3 nucleotides: TGTACCAGCAACTTAAATCCGGCAATCACCGGGGAGCTGTTTTTT. V and J are TRBV11-3 and TRBJ2-2; D unresolved. This CDR3 is 15 amino acids long. Per the germline V gene, CDR1 is SGHNT and CDR2 is YENEEA.

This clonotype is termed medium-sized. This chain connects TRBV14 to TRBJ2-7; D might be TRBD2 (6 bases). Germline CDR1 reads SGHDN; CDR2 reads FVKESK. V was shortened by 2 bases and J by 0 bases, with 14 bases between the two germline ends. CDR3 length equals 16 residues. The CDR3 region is CASSQRDGRISYEQYF. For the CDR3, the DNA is TGTGCCAGCAGCCAACGTGACGGGAGAATCTCCTACGAGCAGTACTTC.

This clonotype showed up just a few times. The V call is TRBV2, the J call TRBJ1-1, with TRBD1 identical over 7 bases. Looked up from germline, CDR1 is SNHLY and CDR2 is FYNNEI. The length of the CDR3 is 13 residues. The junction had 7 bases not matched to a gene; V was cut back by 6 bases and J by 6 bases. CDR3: CASRLTGYPEAFF. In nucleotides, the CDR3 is TGTGCCAGCAGGCTGACAGGGTACCCTGAAGCTTTCTTT.

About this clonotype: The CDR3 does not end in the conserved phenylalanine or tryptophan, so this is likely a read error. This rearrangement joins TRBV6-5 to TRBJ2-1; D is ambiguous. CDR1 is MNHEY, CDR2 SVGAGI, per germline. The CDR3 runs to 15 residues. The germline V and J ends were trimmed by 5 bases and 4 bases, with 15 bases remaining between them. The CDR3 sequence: CASSRSTGPYNEQFL. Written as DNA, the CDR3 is TGTGCCAGCAGTCGCTCGACTGGTCCTTACAATGAGCAGTTCTTA.

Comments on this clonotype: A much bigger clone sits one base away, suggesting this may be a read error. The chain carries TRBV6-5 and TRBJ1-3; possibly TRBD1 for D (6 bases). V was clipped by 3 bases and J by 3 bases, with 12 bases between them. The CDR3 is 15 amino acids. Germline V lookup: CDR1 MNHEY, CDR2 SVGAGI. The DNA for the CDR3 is TGTGCCAGCAGTTATTTGGGGGGCTATGGAAACACCATATATTTT. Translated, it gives CASSYLGGYGNTIYF.